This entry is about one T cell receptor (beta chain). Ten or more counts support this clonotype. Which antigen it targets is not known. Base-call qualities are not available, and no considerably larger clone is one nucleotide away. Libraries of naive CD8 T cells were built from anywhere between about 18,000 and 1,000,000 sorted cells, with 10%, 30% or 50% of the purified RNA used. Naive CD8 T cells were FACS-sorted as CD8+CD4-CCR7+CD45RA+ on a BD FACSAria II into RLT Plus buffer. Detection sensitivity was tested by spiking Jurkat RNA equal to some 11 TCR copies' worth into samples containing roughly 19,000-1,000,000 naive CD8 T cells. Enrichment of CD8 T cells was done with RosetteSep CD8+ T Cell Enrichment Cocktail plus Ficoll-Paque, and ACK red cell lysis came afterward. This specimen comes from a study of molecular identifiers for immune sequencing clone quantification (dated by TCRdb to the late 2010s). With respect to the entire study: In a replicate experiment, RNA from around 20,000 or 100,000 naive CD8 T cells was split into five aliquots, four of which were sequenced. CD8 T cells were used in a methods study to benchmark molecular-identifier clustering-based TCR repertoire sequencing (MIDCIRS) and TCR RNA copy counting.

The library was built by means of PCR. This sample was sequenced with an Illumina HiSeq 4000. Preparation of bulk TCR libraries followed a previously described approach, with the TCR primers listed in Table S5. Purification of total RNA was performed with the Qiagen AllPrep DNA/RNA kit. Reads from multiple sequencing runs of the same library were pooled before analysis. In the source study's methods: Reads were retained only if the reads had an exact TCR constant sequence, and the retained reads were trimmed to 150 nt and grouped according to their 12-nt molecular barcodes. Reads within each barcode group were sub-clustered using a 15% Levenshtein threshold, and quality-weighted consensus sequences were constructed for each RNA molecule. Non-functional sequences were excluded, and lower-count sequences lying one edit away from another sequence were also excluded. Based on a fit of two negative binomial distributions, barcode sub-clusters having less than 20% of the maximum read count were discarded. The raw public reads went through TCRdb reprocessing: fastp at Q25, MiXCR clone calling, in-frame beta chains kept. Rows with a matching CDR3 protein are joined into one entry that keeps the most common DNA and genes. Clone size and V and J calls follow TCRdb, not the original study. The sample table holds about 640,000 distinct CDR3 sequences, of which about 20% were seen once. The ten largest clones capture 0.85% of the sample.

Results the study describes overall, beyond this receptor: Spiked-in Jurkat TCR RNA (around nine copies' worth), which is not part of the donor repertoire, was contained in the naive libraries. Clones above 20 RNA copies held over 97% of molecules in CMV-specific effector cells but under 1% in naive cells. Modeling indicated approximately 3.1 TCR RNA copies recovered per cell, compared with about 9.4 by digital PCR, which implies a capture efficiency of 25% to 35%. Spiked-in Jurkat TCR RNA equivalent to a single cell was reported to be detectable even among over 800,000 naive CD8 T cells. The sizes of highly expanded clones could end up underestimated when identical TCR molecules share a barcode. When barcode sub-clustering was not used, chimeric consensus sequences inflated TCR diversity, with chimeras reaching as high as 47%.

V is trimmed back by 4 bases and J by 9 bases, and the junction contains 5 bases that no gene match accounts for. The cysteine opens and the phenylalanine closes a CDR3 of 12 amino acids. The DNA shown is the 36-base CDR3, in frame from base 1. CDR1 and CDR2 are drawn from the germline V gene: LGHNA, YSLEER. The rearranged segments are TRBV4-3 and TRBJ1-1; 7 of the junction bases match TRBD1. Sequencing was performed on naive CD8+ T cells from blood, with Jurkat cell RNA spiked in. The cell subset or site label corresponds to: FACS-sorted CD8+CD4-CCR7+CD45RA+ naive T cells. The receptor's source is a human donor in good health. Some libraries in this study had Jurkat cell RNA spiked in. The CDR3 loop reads CASSPLGQKAFF. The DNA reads TGCGCCAGCAGCCCCCTGGGACAGAAAGCTTTCTTT.